The next 29 T cell receptor beta chains were all read from a single sample in a study of cytomegalovirus exposure and HLA in healthy donors. PCR used 60 Vbeta primers and 13 Jbeta primers. Profiled with immunoSEQ multiplex PCR; TCRdb holds only in-frame clones, not every one. The sample contains about 170,000 clones, around 80% of which appear only once. Sequencing was carried out using PBMCs. The receptors shown here come from a young man in good health and CMV-seropositive.

J is TRBJ2-2 and V is TRBV5-1; maybe TRBD1 (6 bases). The CDR3 covers 16 residues. The germline V and J ends were trimmed by 0 bases and 4 bases, with 13 bases remaining between them. The germline V gene has CDR1 SGHRS and CDR2 YFSETQ. CDR3: CASSLATGPGTGELFF. In nucleotides, the CDR3 is TGCGCCAGCAGCTTGGCGACAGGACCAGGCACCGGGGAGCTGTTTTTT.

CDR3 protein: CSVRTSGPYEQYF. CDR3 DNA sequence: TGCAGCGTCCGGACTAGCGGCCCCTACGAGCAGTACTTC. The rearrangement joins TRBV29-1 to TRBJ2-7, with 10 bases aligning to TRBD2. Germline V lookup: CDR1 SQVTM, CDR2 ANQGSEA. This CDR3 region has 13 residues. Losses at the gene ends were 6 bases for V and 2 bases for J; bases not matched to a gene: 4.

This clone was found a few times. This rearrangement joins TRBV19 to TRBJ1-2; D is perhaps TRBD1 (5 bases). The CDR3 spans 17 residues. Germline V gene lookup returns CDR1 LNHDA and CDR2 SQIVND (reference sequence). Trimming removed 4 bases from V and 0 bases from J, with 18 bases in between. The chain's CDR3 is CASSTRGGDATNYGYTF. CDR3 nucleotide sequence: TGTGCCAGTAGTACCCGGGGAGGGGACGCCACTAACTATGGCTACACCTTC.

The chain recombines TRBV5-4 with TRBJ2-6, with D possibly matching TRBD2 (6 bases). CDR3 length: 17 amino acids. CDR1 and CDR2 from the germline V gene are SGHNT and YYREEE (reference sequence). The V end lost 2 bases, the J end lost 1 base, and 13 bases lay between the germline ends. Here the CDR3 DNA reads TGTGCCAGCAGCTTCCGGGAGTCGGATTCTGGGGCCAACGTCCTGACTTTC. Amino acid sequence: CASSFRESDSGANVLTF.

The J gene is TRBJ2-5, the V gene TRBV25-1; tentatively, D is TRBD1 (5 bases). The V end was cut by 7 bases, the J end by 1 base, with 10 bases between. Germline V gene data show CDR1 as MGHDK and CDR2 as SYGVNS. CDR3 length: 13 residues. This CDR3 reads CASKPGPQETQYF. DNA of the CDR3: TGTGCCAGCAAGCCAGGGCCCCAAGAGACCCAGTACTTC.

CDR3: CAWGGRPRNTIYF. The CDR3 nucleotides read TGTGCCTGGGGCGGGCGGCCTAGAAACACCATATATTTT. This chain links TRBV30 with TRBJ1-3; D call uncertain. Germline loops: CDR1 GTSNPN, CDR2 SVGIG (reference sequence). This CDR3 region has 13 residues. Trimming pared 5 bases from V and 5 bases from J, leaving 13 bases between. The full variable domain, in which reference TRBV30 and TRBJ1-3 provide the parts outside the CDR3, is SQTIHQWPATLVQPVGSPLSLECTVEGTSNPNLYWYRQAAGRGLQLLFYSVGIGQISSEVPQNLSASRPQDRQFILSSKKLLLSDSGFYLCAWGGRPRNTIYFGEGSWLTVV.

The chain couples TRBV5-1 to TRBJ1-5, with D maybe TRBD1 (6 bases). Trimming removed 2 bases from V and 6 bases from J, with 9 bases in between. Germline assignment: CDR1 SGHRS and CDR2 YFSETQ. The CDR3 consists of 13 residues. The CDR3 here is CASSLGGAQPQHF. The DNA of the CDR3 is TGCGCCAGCAGCTTAGGGGGGGCTCAGCCCCAGCATTTT.

The rearrangement joins TRBV30 to TRBJ2-5, with D hard to call. The CDR3 totals 12 residues. The germline V gene encodes CDR1 GTSNPN and CDR2 SVGIG (reference sequence). Trimming took off 2 bases at V and 0 bases at J, with 4 bases between the two ends. DNA of the CDR3: TGTGCCTGGAGTTTCAACCAAGAGACCCAGTACTTC. This encodes CAWSFNQETQYF.

This clone was observed a handful of times. This chain links TRBV4-1 with TRBJ2-7, with 11 positions matching TRBD2. The CDR3 runs to 16 residues. Germline trimming cut 1 base from V and 3 bases from J; bases unmatched to any gene: 5. Per germline, CDR1 MGHRA and CDR2 YSYEKL. This CDR3 reads CASSQGPGTSGYEQYF. The CDR3 bases are TGCGCCAGCAGCCAAGGGCCCGGGACTAGCGGCTACGAGCAGTACTTC.

V gene TRBV6-4 combines with J gene TRBJ2-3; D unresolved. V was trimmed by 9 bases and J by 4 bases, leaving 14 bases between them. The germline V gene has CDR1 MRHNA and CDR2 SNTAGT. The CDR3 runs to 13 residues. The CDR3 coding sequence is TGTGCCAGTAGCCTGTCCCCGTCAGATACGCAGTATTTT. Its protein product is CASSLSPSDTQYF.

This chain joins TRBV5-1 and TRBJ2-3; 8 bases are a match to TRBD2. V gave up 4 bases and J gave up 4 bases; unmatched junction bases: 11. Germline CDR1 is SGHRS and CDR2 is YFSETQ. There are 16 residues in the CDR3. The CDR3 nucleotides read TGCGCCAGCAGCCCATCCAGCGGGAGAATTTCAGATACGCAGTATTTT. Amino acids: CASSPSSGRISDTQYF. Supplemented by reference TRBV5-1 and TRBJ2-3, the full variable domain reads KAGVTQTPRYLIKTRGQQVTLSCSPISGHRSVSWYQQTPGQGLQFLFEYFSETQRNKGNFPGRFSGRQFSNSRSEMNVSTLELGDSALYLCASSPSSGRISDTQYFGPGTRLTVL.

The chain has TRBV28 and TRBJ2-5; 11 positions agree with TRBD2. Judging by the DNA end, TRBJ2-7 fits better; the J call may be wrong. The CDR3 is 15 amino acids. The germline V gene has CDR1 MDHEN and CDR2 SYDVKM. CDR3 sequence: CASSLPLAGVNEQYF. CDR3 DNA: TGTGCCAGCAGTTTACCACTAGCGGGAGTCAACGAGCAGTACTTC.

The rearrangement joins TRBV15 to TRBJ2-7; 12 positions match TRBD2. The CDR3 spans 15 residues. The germline V gene has CDR1 LNHNV and CDR2 YYDKDF (reference sequence). J gave up 5 bases and V 0 bases, and 2 bases lay outside the gene matches. As DNA, the CDR3 is TGTGCCACCAGCAGAGAGCGGACTAGCGGGAACGAGCAGTACTTC. It specifies CATSRERTSGNEQYF. The variable domain in full, with the rest retrieved from reference TRBV15 and TRBJ2-7, is DAMVIQNPRYQVTQFGKPVTLSCSQTLNHNVMYWYQQKSSQAPKLLFHYYDKDFNNEADTPDNFQSRRPNTSFCFLDIRSPGLGDTAMYLCATSRERTSGNEQYFGPGTRLTVT.

V usage is TRBV5-1 and J usage is TRBJ1-3, with D uncertain. V was cut by 4 bases and J by 0 bases, with 5 bases left in between. The CDR3 covers 13 residues. Germline lookup yields CDR1 SGHRS and CDR2 YFSETQ. CDR3 in DNA: TGCGCCAGCAGCCTTCTCTCTGGAAACACCATATATTTT. It codes for CASSLLSGNTIYF.

The rearrangement links TRBV6-1 to TRBJ2-3, with D perhaps TRBD1 (5 bases). The CDR3 spans 17 residues. Germline V gives CDR1 MNHNS, CDR2 SASEGT. V was trimmed by 1 base and J by 0 bases, leaving 14 bases between them. CDR3 amino acids: CASSEGPGRISTDTQYF. CDR3 nucleotides: TGTGCCAGCAGTGAAGGTCCAGGGCGGATTAGCACAGATACGCAGTATTTT.

The rearrangement links TRBV11-2 to TRBJ1-3; D perhaps matches TRBD1 (6 bases). The CDR3 is made up of 15 amino acids. The germline gives CDR1 SGHAT, CDR2 FQNNGV. Trimming removed 1 base at V and 2 bases at J, with 9 bases between. The CDR3 region has the DNA TGTGCCAGCAGCTTAGCAGGGGCAGCTGGAAACACCATATATTTT. Translating gives CASSLAGAAGNTIYF.

This chain links TRBV28 with TRBJ1-1; 9 positions match TRBD1. Losses at the gene ends were 5 bases for V and 4 bases for J; bases not matched to a gene: 5. The CDR3 loop spans 14 amino acids. CDR1 is MDHEN and CDR2 is SYDVKM in the germline V gene. CDR3 bases: TGTGCCAGCAGTCGGACAGGGGTATCCACTGAAGCTTTCTTT. Amino acids: CASSRTGVSTEAFF.

This chain joins TRBV7-9 and TRBJ2-1, with D perhaps TRBD2 (7 bases). The length of the CDR3 is 16 residues. The germline V and J ends were trimmed by 3 bases and 5 bases, with 17 bases remaining between them. Looked up from germline, CDR1 is SEHNR and CDR2 is FQNEAQ (reference sequence). The CDR3 DNA reads as TGTGCCAGCAGCTTCGGCGGGGCGGGGGCAAACAATGAGCAGTTCTTC. Protein sequence: CASSFGGAGANNEQFF.

This clone occurred a few times. The DNA of the CDR3 is TGTGCCAGCACCCCGGGCGGGGTTGGGTATGGCTACACCTTC. Its protein product is CASTPGGVGYGYTF. The gene calls are TRBV7-8 and TRBJ1-2, with no clear D. This CDR3 comprises 14 residues. Trimming removed 7 bases at V and 5 bases at J, with 17 bases between. CDR1 and CDR2 from the germline V gene are SGHVS and FQNEAQ. Combining the CDR3 with reference TRBV7-8 and TRBJ1-2 gives the whole variable domain GAGVSQSPRYKVAKRGQDVALRCDPISGHVSLFWYQQALGQGPEFLTYFQNEAQLDKSGLPSDRFFAERPEGSVSTLKIQRTQQEDSAVYLCASTPGGVGYGYTFGSGTRLTVV.

The V gene is TRBV5-4, the J gene TRBJ2-1, with D unresolved. The ends were cut back, 0 bases at V and 5 bases at J, with 6 bases in the middle. Germline loops: CDR1 SGHNT, CDR2 YYREEE (reference sequence). This CDR3 has 13 amino acids. The CDR3 here is CASSLGENNEQFF. The CDR3 DNA follows: TGTGCCAGCAGCTTGGGCGAAAACAATGAGCAGTTCTTC.

The V call is TRBV19, the J call TRBJ1-5; no firm D call. This CDR3 region has 16 residues. Trimming shortened V by 1 base and J by 1 base, and 11 bases separated the two germline ends. Germline values: CDR1 LNHDA, CDR2 SQIVND (reference sequence). CDR3: CASSIVPPRSNQPQHF. The DNA of the CDR3 is TGTGCCAGTAGTATAGTTCCTCCCCGGAGCAATCAGCCCCAGCATTTT.

The chain links TRBV28 to TRBJ1-5; D is undetermined. Germline V gene sequence: CDR1 MDHEN, CDR2 SYDVKM. V shed 5 bases and J shed 7 bases, with 15 bases lying between them. CDR3 length: 14 residues. The CDR3 coding sequence is TGTGCCAGCAGTCCACGTTCGATCGGGCAGCCCCAGCATTTT. Protein product: CASSPRSIGQPQHF. Complete variable domain (other parts from reference TRBV28 and TRBJ1-5): DVKVTQSSRYLVKRTGEKVFLECVQDMDHENMFWYRQDPGLGLRLIYFSYDVKMKEKGDIPEGYSVSREKKERFSLILESASTNQTSMYLCASSPRSIGQPQHFGDGTRLSIL.

J is TRBJ1-1 and V is TRBV9; D is possibly TRBD1 (5 bases). The V gene's germline CDR1 is SGDLS and CDR2 YYNGEE. The CDR3 runs to 15 residues. Trimming stripped 0 bases from V and 9 bases from J, with 18 bases between. The CDR3 sequence: CASSVGADQGTKAFF. For the CDR3, the DNA is TGTGCCAGCAGCGTAGGGGCGGATCAGGGAACTAAAGCTTTCTTT. The whole variable domain, filled in from reference TRBV9 and TRBJ1-1, reads DSGVTQTPKHLITATGQRVTLRCSPRSGDLSVYWYQQSLDQGLQFLIQYYNGEERAKGNILERFSAQQFPDLHSELNLSSLELGDSALYFCASSVGADQGTKAFFGQGTRLTVV.

The chain uses TRBV5-4 and TRBJ2-1; a weak D match, TRBD2 (6 bases). The V and J ends lost 4 bases and 6 bases respectively, with 14 bases between them. The CDR3 is 14 residues long. Germline lookup yields CDR1 SGHNT and CDR2 YYREEE (reference sequence). CDR3 sequence (DNA): TGTGCCAGCAGCCTATCCTGGCGGGGCAATGAGCAGTTCTTC. Its translation: CASSLSWRGNEQFF. The full variable domain, rest sourced from reference TRBV5-4 and TRBJ2-1, is ETGVTQSPTHLIKTRGQQVTLRCSSQSGHNTVSWYQQALGQGPQFIFQYYREEENGRGNFPPRFSGLQFPNYSSELNVNALELDDSALYLCASSLSWRGNEQFFGPGTRLTVL.

The V call is TRBV5-4, the J call TRBJ2-7; 9 nucleotides agree with TRBD1. The germline gives CDR1 SGHNT, CDR2 YYREEE (reference sequence). V was clipped by 4 bases and J by 6 bases; unmatched bases: 8. This CDR3 contains 14 residues. The chain's CDR3 is CASSPDRGISEQYF. The CDR3 DNA follows: TGTGCCAGCAGCCCGGACAGGGGTATCTCCGAGCAGTACTTC.

The J gene is TRBJ1-6, the V gene TRBV5-1; 8 bases align to TRBD1. CDR1 and CDR2 (germline): SGHRS, YFSETQ. J lost 7 bases, V lost 0 bases, and 6 bases had no gene match. This CDR3 is 16 amino acids long. The DNA for the CDR3 is TGCGCCAGCAGCTTGGCCGGGGACAGGACAAATTCACCCCTCCACTTT. This gives the protein CASSLAGDRTNSPLHF.

The genes are TRBV6-5 and TRBJ1-1; D unclear. V dropped 2 bases and J dropped 2 bases, with 15 bases sitting between them. This CDR3 comprises 16 residues. Germline V lookup: CDR1 MNHEY, CDR2 SVGAGI. The CDR3 here is CASSYRPGQVNTEAFF. The CDR3 coding sequence is TGTGCCAGCAGTTACCGGCCTGGGCAGGTCAACACTGAAGCTTTCTTT.

This sequence joins TRBV28 and TRBJ2-3; the match to TRBD2 covers 9 bases. The trim removed 1 base at V and 5 bases at J, leaving 10 bases unmatched. The germline V gene encodes CDR1 MDHEN and CDR2 SYDVKM. The CDR3 contains 17 residues. The CDR3 DNA reads as TGTGCCAGCAGTTTATTGGGTGGCGGGAGGGCCGTAGATACGCAGTATTTT. It yields the protein CASSLLGGGRAVDTQYF.

The chain joins TRBV27 to TRBJ1-3; D is undetermined. Germline V CDR1 and CDR2: MNHEY, SMNVEV (reference sequence). The CDR3 is 16 amino acids. V shed 5 bases and J shed 5 bases, with 19 bases lying between them. The CDR3, as DNA: TGTGCCAGCAGTCCCTCCCCGGCAGGTAGGAGAAACACCATATATTTT. It translates to CASSPSPAGRRNTIYF.